This TCR beta chain was recovered during a study of breast tumors, draining lymph nodes, adjacent tissues. From the multiplex PCR reads, TCRdb called clonotypes with MiXCR, one entry per CDR3 protein. The table shows around 140,000 distinct CDR3 sequences, with about 20% occurring only once. Breast cancer patients provided tissue from their axillary draining lymph nodes. Study-wide results and caveats: Most tumor T cells seemingly derive from lymph node, then expand in tumor. Compared with basal-like, luminal-like tumors shared significantly more repertoire with nontumor tissue. Tumor TCR diversity was below lymph nodes but above nontumor tissue. The lymph node origin of tumor T cells was framed as consistent with a hypothesis, not demonstrated.

The CDR3 contains 16 residues. Between the trimmed V and J ends, which lost 1 base and 4 bases, there was a span of 20 bases. Germline assignment: CDR1 DFQATT and CDR2 SNEGSKA (reference sequence). Worth noting for this clonotype: Its antigen is not identified.

Source material: axillary lymph node tissue. The origin of this receptor is a female donor with breast cancer. Some clones in this sample may be carry-over from other donors' samples. The V call is TRBV20-1, the J call TRBJ2-7; no definite D call. CDR3 DNA: TGCAGTGCTAGAGTCCGCGCTAGACTGGGCTTGTACGAGCAGTACTTC. Amino acids: CSARVRARLGLYEQYF.